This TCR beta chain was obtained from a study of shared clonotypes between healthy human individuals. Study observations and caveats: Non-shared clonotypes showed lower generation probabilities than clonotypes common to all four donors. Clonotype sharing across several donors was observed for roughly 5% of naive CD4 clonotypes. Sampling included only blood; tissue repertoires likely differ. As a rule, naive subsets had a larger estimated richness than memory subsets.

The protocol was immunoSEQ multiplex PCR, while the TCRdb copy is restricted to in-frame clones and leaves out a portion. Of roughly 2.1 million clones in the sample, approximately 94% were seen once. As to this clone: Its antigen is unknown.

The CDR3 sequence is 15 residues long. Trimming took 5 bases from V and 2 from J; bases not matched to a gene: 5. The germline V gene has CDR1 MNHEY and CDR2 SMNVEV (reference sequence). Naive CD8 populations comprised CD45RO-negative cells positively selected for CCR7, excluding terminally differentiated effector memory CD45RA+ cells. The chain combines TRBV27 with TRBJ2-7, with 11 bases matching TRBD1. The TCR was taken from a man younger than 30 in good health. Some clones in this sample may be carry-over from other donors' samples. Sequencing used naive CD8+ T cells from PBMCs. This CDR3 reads CASSAWTGGAYEQYF. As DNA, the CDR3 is TGTGCCAGCAGTGCCTGGACAGGGGGCGCCTACGAGCAGTACTTC.